Presented here are 25 T cell receptor beta chains from one specimen sequenced in a study of blood T cell repertoires in COVID-19. This table comes from immunoSEQ multiplex PCR, and its TCRdb copy is limited to in-frame clones, with some not included. In the table there are approximately 130,000 clones, 80% of which are singletons. Sequencing input: peripheral blood. The receptors originated from a human donor in a cohort sampled during active COVID-19.

This clone has just a few counts. The chain is built from TRBV9 and TRBJ2-1; TRBD2 aligns across 8 bases. The CDR3 sequence is 12 residues long. Germline CDR1 and CDR2: SGDLS and YYNGEE. Trimming at V came to 4 bases and at J to 10 bases, leaving 4 bases not matched to a gene. The CDR3 DNA follows: TGTGCCAGCAGCTCACTAGCGGCCGAGCAGTTCTTC. This codes for CASSSLAAEQFF.

Concerning this clone itself: The junction departs from the called germline gene at one end, perhaps through a read error. This chain joins TRBV6-1 and TRBJ1-1, with D perhaps matching TRBD1 (6 bases). Germline V gene data show CDR1 as MNHNS and CDR2 as SASEGT. The CDR3 contains 14 residues. The CDR3 nucleotides read TGTGCCAGCACTGAACAGGGATCGCGCACTGAAGCTTTCTTT. This encodes CASTEQGSRTEAFF.

The J gene is TRBJ2-5, the V gene TRBV2; D is uncertain. Germline V CDR1 and CDR2: SNHLY, FYNNEI. The CDR3 is made up of 11 amino acids. The germline V and J ends were trimmed by 6 bases and 2 bases, with 4 bases remaining between them. The CDR3 here is CASSSQETQYF. CDR3 DNA: TGTGCCAGCAGCTCGCAAGAGACCCAGTACTTC.

The rearrangement joins TRBV5-1 to TRBJ2-3; weak D call: TRBD1 (5 bases). CDR1 and CDR2 (germline): SGHRS, YFSETQ. CDR3 size: 13 residues. V lost 7 bases, J lost 6 bases, and 15 bases lay in between. CDR3 sequence (DNA): TGCGCCAGCCACAGGACCCACGGGGATACGCAGTATTTT. It yields the protein CASHRTHGDTQYF.

This chain connects TRBV19 to TRBJ2-3, with 7 positions matching TRBD1. The CDR3 contains 15 residues. The V and J ends lost 0 bases and 14 bases, in that order; junction bases with no gene match: 14. CDR1 and CDR2 (germline): LNHDA, SQIVND (reference sequence). DNA for the CDR3: TGTGCCAGTAGTATAGATAGGGGCAGGGGGTCGTTTCCGTATTTT. Its translation: CASSIDRGRGSFPYF.

The rearrangement joins TRBV7-2 to TRBJ2-1, with a weak D call TRBD1 (6 bases). Per the germline V gene, CDR1 is SGHTA and CDR2 is FQGNSA. CDR3 length equals 16 residues. V was clipped by 7 bases and J by 5 bases, with 21 bases between them. The CDR3: CASTLGGGRGNNEQFF. Here the CDR3 DNA reads TGTGCCAGCACCCTAGGAGGAGGCAGGGGAAACAATGAGCAGTTCTTC.

The chain has TRBV19 and TRBJ2-2; possibly TRBD1 for D (6 bases). Germline V CDR1 and CDR2: LNHDA, SQIVND (reference sequence). Between the trimmed V and J ends, which lost 3 bases and 1 base, there was a span of 12 bases. The length of the CDR3 is 16 residues. The chain's CDR3 is CASSISETGNTGELFF. CDR3 bases: TGTGCCAGTAGTATCTCCGAGACAGGGAACACCGGGGAGCTGTTTTTT.

V is TRBV27 and J is TRBJ1-1, with D unresolved. Trimming removed 6 bases from V and 4 bases from J, with 18 bases in between. CDR1 is MNHEY and CDR2 is SMNVEV in the germline V gene (reference sequence). This CDR3 is 15 amino acids long. In nucleotides, the CDR3 is TGTGCCAGCAGCTTTAAAGTGGCCGATGGCACTGAAGCTTTCTTT. Translation: CASSFKVADGTEAFF.

This clone was seen a single time. This chain uses TRBV18 with TRBJ1-1; D is ambiguous. CDR1 is KGHSH and CDR2 is LQKENI in the germline V gene. V was pared by 5 bases and J by 1 base, with 11 bases between. The CDR3 loop spans 14 amino acids. The CDR3 nucleotides are TGTGCCAGCTCATATGACAAGGAGAACACTGAAGCTTTCTTT. The encoded protein is CASSYDKENTEAFF. Drawing the rest from reference TRBV18 and TRBJ1-1, the complete variable domain is NAGVMQNPRHLVRRRGQEARLRCSPMKGHSHVYWYRQLPEEGLKFMVYLQKENIIDESGMPKERFSAEFPKEGPSILRIQQVVRGDSAAYFCASSYDKENTEAFFGQGTRLTVV.

Comments on this clone: Sequence at one end of the junction differs from germline and may be a read error. V gene TRBV18 combines with J gene TRBJ1-1; D gene unclear. Germline V gene lookup returns CDR1 KGHSH and CDR2 LQKENI. The CDR3 contains 13 residues. In DNA, the CDR3 is TGTGCCAGCTCGACGGAGACGGGAACTGAGGCTTTCTTT. This sequence encodes CASSTETGTEAFF.

This chain joins TRBV5-1 and TRBJ1-5, with a possible D match to TRBD1 (6 bases). Germline V CDR1 and CDR2: SGHRS, YFSETQ. The CDR3 covers 13 residues. Trimming stripped 0 bases from V and 5 bases from J, with 6 bases between. The CDR3 bases are TGCGCCAGCAGCTTGGGACAGGATCAGCCCCAGCATTTT. This translates into CASSLGQDQPQHF.

This chain links TRBV24-1 with TRBJ1-2; D perhaps matches TRBD1 (6 bases). Germline loops: CDR1 KGHDR, CDR2 SFDVKD. Deletions cut 3 bases from V and 6 bases from J, with 7 bases between. The CDR3 consists of 12 residues. CDR3 bases: TGTGCCACCAGTGATACAGGGAATGGCTACACCTTC. This encodes CATSDTGNGYTF.

This clone was counted ten times or more. The rearrangement links TRBV5-6 to TRBJ1-6, with D uncertain. Germline CDR1 is SGHDT and CDR2 is YYEEEE. The CDR3 contains 18 residues. V gave up 1 base and J gave up 0 bases, with 14 bases separating them. The CDR3 DNA is TGTGCCAGCAGCTTGATGCCAGCCGCTAGCTCCTATAATTCACCCCTCCACTTT. It codes for CASSLMPAASSYNSPLHF.

The gene calls are TRBV18 and TRBJ1-3; D gene ambiguous. V lost 6 bases and J 0 bases, leaving 15 bases between the germline ends. The length of the CDR3 is 16 residues. Germline V gives CDR1 KGHSH, CDR2 LQKENI. The CDR3 loop reads CASSPLAPFSGNTIYF. The CDR3 coding sequence is TGTGCCAGCTCGCCCTTAGCCCCGTTCTCTGGAAACACCATATATTTT.

The V gene is TRBV9, the J gene TRBJ2-1; 12 bases line up with TRBD2. Germline values: CDR1 SGDLS, CDR2 YYNGEE. The CDR3 contains 16 residues. V shed 4 bases and J 7 bases; nucleotides not matched to a gene: 9. The CDR3 sequence is CASSLTPSGGANEQFF. Here the CDR3 DNA reads TGTGCCAGCAGCTTAACCCCTAGCGGGGGGGCAAATGAGCAGTTCTTC.

The V and J genes are TRBV6-5 and TRBJ2-7; D not resolved. This CDR3 has 15 amino acids. Germline loops: CDR1 MNHEY, CDR2 SVGAGI. The V end lost 7 bases, the J end lost 0 bases, and 16 bases lay between the germline ends. The CDR3 sequence is CASTEAALGSYEQYF. The CDR3 DNA is TGTGCCAGCACCGAGGCGGCATTGGGCTCCTACGAGCAGTACTTC.

The chain couples TRBV19 to TRBJ1-1; 9 nucleotides align to TRBD1. CDR1 and CDR2 from the germline V gene are LNHDA and SQIVND (reference sequence). The CDR3 runs 13 residues. J gave up 1 base and V 9 bases, and 3 bases lay outside the gene matches. The CDR3 is CASGQGRNTEAFF. Written as DNA, the CDR3 is TGTGCCAGCGGACAGGGGCGGAACACTGAAGCTTTCTTT.

V usage is TRBV9 and J usage is TRBJ1-1; 8 positions match TRBD1. J was trimmed by 6 bases and V by 0 bases; bases with no gene match: 4. This CDR3 region has 14 residues. Germline assignment: CDR1 SGDLS and CDR2 YYNGEE. The CDR3 region is CASSVVTGGAEAFF. The CDR3 DNA sequence: TGTGCCAGCAGCGTAGTCACAGGGGGAGCTGAAGCTTTCTTT.

This chain joins TRBV18 and TRBJ2-5, with no clear D. Germline loops: CDR1 KGHSH, CDR2 LQKENI. Trimming took off 3 bases at V and 4 bases at J, with 12 bases between the two ends. The length of the CDR3 is 14 residues. CDR3 protein: CASSPNQARETQYF. In DNA form, the CDR3 reads TGTGCCAGCTCACCCAACCAGGCTCGAGAGACCCAGTACTTC.

The rearrangement joins TRBV2 to TRBJ1-2, with 10 nucleotides matching TRBD1. From germline, CDR1 is SNHLY and CDR2 FYNNEI. The trim removed 5 bases at V and 4 bases at J, leaving 7 bases unmatched. The CDR3 loop spans 15 amino acids. CDR3 nucleotides: TGTGCCAGCAGTAGCCGGACAGGGGGTTCCTATGGCTACACCTTC. Amino acids: CASSSRTGGSYGYTF.

This clone showed up just once. CDR3 DNA sequence: TGTGCCAGCAGCTTAGATACGAGGGTTCCCGGTGAAAAACTGTTTTTT. Protein sequence: CASSLDTRVPGEKLFF. The genes are TRBV11-2 and TRBJ1-4; no definite D call. Germline values: CDR1 SGHAT, CDR2 FQNNGV. The CDR3 covers 16 residues. V lost 0 bases and J 7 bases, leaving 15 bases between the germline ends.

J is TRBJ2-7 and V is TRBV11-1; tentatively, D is TRBD1 (6 bases). CDR3 length: 15 amino acids. With 5 bases removed from V and 2 bases from J, the gap between germline ends came to 16 bases. In germline, CDR1 is SGHAT, CDR2 FQDESV (reference sequence). CDR3 amino acids: CASSVGAGEAYEQYF. DNA of the CDR3: TGTGCCAGCAGCGTGGGGGCTGGGGAAGCCTACGAGCAGTACTTC. Together with reference TRBV11-1 and TRBJ2-7, the CDR3 gives the full variable domain: EAEVAQSPRYKITEKSQAVAFWCDPISGHATLYWYRQILGQGPELLVQFQDESVVDDSQLPKDRFSAERLKGVDSTLKIQPAELGDSAMYLCASSVGAGEAYEQYFGPGTRLTVT.

The chain is built from TRBV9 and TRBJ2-3, with 7 bases fitting TRBD2. Germline V gives CDR1 SGDLS, CDR2 YYNGEE. The CDR3 contains 15 residues. After removal of 0 bases from V and 7 bases from J, the junction contained 8 bases not matched to a gene. Here the CDR3 reads CASSVGERGSNTQYF. In nucleotides, the CDR3 is TGTGCCAGCAGCGTAGGTGAGCGGGGATCGAATACGCAGTATTTT.

The sample holds one count of this clone. The chain couples TRBV19 to TRBJ1-5; the match to TRBD1 covers 7 bases. Germline CDR1 and CDR2: LNHDA and SQIVND (reference sequence). V shed 2 bases, J shed 2 bases, and the junction held 6 bases outside the gene matches. The CDR3 spans 16 residues. The CDR3 bases are TGTGCCAGTAGTATAAGGGGGCGGGAGGGCAATCAGCCCCAGCATTTT. Protein: CASSIRGREGNQPQHF.

The genes are TRBV5-4 and TRBJ2-3; maybe TRBD2 (5 bases). V was clipped by 2 bases and J by 8 bases, with 12 bases between them. Germline CDR1 reads SGHNT; CDR2 reads YYREEE (reference sequence). The CDR3 has 13 amino acids. The CDR3 region is CASSFRFAGTQYF. The CDR3 DNA reads as TGTGCCAGCAGCTTTCGTTTTGCGGGTACGCAGTATTTT.